This TCR beta chain came from a study of shared clonotypes between healthy human individuals. Study overall: For every donor, three CD4 naive, three CD4 memory, two CD8 naive and one CD8 memory plates were used.

Sequenced by immunoSEQ multiplex PCR; TCRdb stores in-frame clones only, minus some. Here the sample spans 2 million to 3 million clones, roughly 93% being singletons. The trim removed 5 bases at V and 8 bases at J, leaving 14 bases unmatched. CDR3 length: 16 amino acids. Looked up from germline, CDR1 is SEHNR and CDR2 is FQNEAQ (reference sequence). The sequence came from a man aged 18 to 29 in good health. Some clones in this sample may be carry-over from other donors' samples. Input material: naive CD4+ T cells from PBMCs. Indicated subset: CD45RA+ positively selected. V gene TRBV7-9 combines with J gene TRBJ1-4; 7 bases line up with TRBD1. CDR3 in DNA: TGTGCCAGCAGCCCCGAAGGGCGGGACAGTCGAGAAAAACTGTTTTTT. This gives the protein CASSPEGRDSREKLFF.